These 14 T cell receptor beta chains were sequenced from one sample in a study of Ad26.COV2.S vaccination and SARS-CoV-2 variants. Clones were sequenced by immunoSEQ multiplex PCR, and TCRdb holds only the in-frame ones, with some missing. The table lists some 190,000 clones, around 85% of them singletons. The starting material was peripheral blood, obtained after recovery from COVID-19. The receptors shown here come from a human donor who had recovered from COVID-19.

The rearrangement joins TRBV2 to TRBJ2-1; 11 nucleotides agree with TRBD2. With 11 bases clipped from V and 8 bases from J, the junction kept 11 bases outside the gene matches. CDR3 length equals 14 residues. The germline V gene encodes CDR1 SNHLY and CDR2 FYNNEI. The CDR3 region has the DNA TGTGCCGGACGTAAAATGGGACTAGCGGATGAGCAGTTCTTC. It translates to CAGRKMGLADEQFF.

The rearrangement uses TRBV4-2 and TRBJ2-3; the D gene is possibly TRBD1 (6 bases). This CDR3 contains 17 residues. The V end lost 4 bases, the J end lost 8 bases, and 25 bases lay between the germline ends. The germline V gene has CDR1 LGHNA and CDR2 YNFKEQ. The CDR3 loop is CASSRVETGTIQVTQYF. The DNA of the CDR3 is TGTGCCAGCAGCCGAGTTGAGACAGGCACCATACAAGTTACGCAGTATTTT.

In the case of this clone: Other DNA sequences from this sample encode an identical CDR3 as well. The V call is TRBV15, the J call TRBJ1-3; D is undetermined. Germline assignment: CDR1 LNHNV and CDR2 YYDKDF (reference sequence). The CDR3 covers 14 residues. Between the trimmed V and J ends, which lost 0 bases and 0 bases, there was a span of 3 bases. The chain's CDR3 is CATSREGSGNTIYF. The CDR3 region has the DNA TGTGCCACCAGCAGAGAGGGCTCTGGAAACACCATATATTTT.

This chain links TRBV30 with TRBJ2-3; 8 bases line up with TRBD2. The J segment lost 3 bases and the V segment lost 1 base, leaving 9 bases of the junction unmatched. Germline CDR1 reads GTSNPN; CDR2 reads SVGIG (reference sequence). This CDR3 is built from 16 residues. In DNA, the CDR3 is TGTGCCTGGAGTGAGGGACTAGTGGGACGAACAGATACGCAGTATTTT. It yields the protein CAWSEGLVGRTDTQYF.

The V gene is TRBV14, the J gene TRBJ1-1; D is uncertain. V was trimmed by 5 bases and J by 0 bases, leaving 7 bases between them. This CDR3 region has 13 residues. Germline loops: CDR1 SGHDN, CDR2 FVKESK. CDR3 DNA sequence: TGTGCCAGCAGCTCCTCAGTGAACACTGAAGCTTTCTTT. Protein: CASSSSVNTEAFF.

The V call is TRBV19, the J call TRBJ1-1; 11 bases align to TRBD1. CDR1 and CDR2 (germline): LNHDA, SQIVND (reference sequence). There are 14 residues in the CDR3. V shed 5 bases and J 5 bases; nucleotides not matched to a gene: 4. The CDR3: CASSPGDRGTEAFF. Here the CDR3 DNA reads TGTGCCAGTAGTCCTGGGGACAGGGGGACTGAAGCTTTCTTT.

In nucleotides, the CDR3 is TGTGCCAGCAGGGACAGGGTGGGGAGTGAAAAACTGTTTTTT. Its translation: CASRDRVGSEKLFF. The V gene is TRBV2, the J gene TRBJ1-4; TRBD1 aligns across 8 bases. V trimming: 6 bases; J trimming: 7 bases; junction bases outside the gene matches: 7. This CDR3 has 14 residues. Germline V gene data show CDR1 as SNHLY and CDR2 as FYNNEI.

This chain links TRBV27 with TRBJ2-5; TRBD2 matches at 11 bases. The junction had 4 bases not matched to a gene; V was cut back by 2 bases and J by 5 bases. The CDR3 runs 15 residues. The germline gives CDR1 MNHEY, CDR2 SMNVEV (reference sequence). The CDR3 spells CASSLLAGGPETQYF. The CDR3 nucleotides are TGTGCCAGCAGTTTACTAGCGGGAGGCCCGGAGACCCAGTACTTC.

The V gene is TRBV6-4, the J gene TRBJ2-2; no clear D gene. The germline V gene encodes CDR1 MRHNA and CDR2 SNTAGT. V was clipped by 2 bases and J by 6 bases, with 4 bases between them. CDR3 size: 12 residues. This CDR3 reads CASSDPAGELFF. Written as DNA, the CDR3 is TGTGCCAGCAGTGACCCGGCCGGGGAGCTGTTTTTT.

V is TRBV7-2 and J is TRBJ2-5, with D perhaps TRBD1 or TRBD2 (6 bases each). The CDR3 extends over 16 amino acids. Germline V gene data show CDR1 as SGHTA and CDR2 as FQGNSA. Trimming stripped 4 bases from V and 5 bases from J, with 20 bases between. The CDR3, as DNA: TGTGCCAGCAGCTCCCTTTTTAGGGGGGCCCTCGAGACCCAGTACTTC. This sequence encodes CASSSLFRGALETQYF.

V and J are TRBV4-1 and TRBJ2-2; 13 nucleotides match TRBD2. CDR3 length: 20 amino acids. Germline V lookup: CDR1 MGHRA, CDR2 YSYEKL. After removal of 3 bases from V and 5 bases from J, the junction contained 15 bases not matched to a gene. The CDR3 here is CASSQEGLRTSGGRTGELFF. The CDR3, as DNA: TGCGCCAGCAGCCAGGAGGGCCTCAGGACTAGCGGGGGCAGGACCGGGGAGCTGTTTTTT.

This chain links TRBV3-1 (or the pseudogene TRBV3-2) with TRBJ2-3; TRBD2 aligns across 8 bases. Germline trimming cut 4 bases from V and 3 bases from J; bases unmatched to any gene: 6. The CDR3 has 15 amino acids. The V gene's germline CDR1 is LGHDT and CDR2 YNNKEL (reference sequence). The CDR3 DNA follows: TGTGCCAGCAGCCTAGGCGGGGGGACTACAGATACGCAGTATTTT. It codes for CASSLGGGTTDTQYF.

Only a few counts were recorded for this clone. V gene TRBV19 combines with J gene TRBJ1-1, with 9 bases lining up with TRBD1. CDR3 size: 14 residues. V gave up 7 bases and J gave up 4 bases; unmatched junction bases: 7. In germline, CDR1 is LNHDA, CDR2 SQIVND (reference sequence). The CDR3 DNA sequence: TGTGCCAGTAATCCACAGGGGGCTGGCACTGAAGCTTTCTTT. Residues: CASNPQGAGTEAFF.

This clone was observed a few times. V usage is TRBV6-6 and J usage is TRBJ1-6; TRBD1 is a possible D gene (6 bases). This CDR3 contains 15 residues. From germline, CDR1 is MNHNY and CDR2 SVGAGI (reference sequence). V gave up 5 bases and J gave up 2 bases, with 10 bases separating them. The CDR3: CASSPGGTYNSPLHF. The CDR3, as DNA: TGTGCCAGCAGTCCGGGGGGCACCTATAATTCACCCCTCCACTTT.